This T cell receptor beta chain came from a study of OX40 agonist ivuxolimab in advanced cancers. Germline assignment: CDR1 DFQATT and CDR2 SNEGSKA (reference sequence). The CDR3 runs to 9 residues. Assay: immunoSEQ multiplex PCR; the TCRdb copy retains only in-frame clones and omits some. The sample consists of fewer than 85,000 clones, 75% to 95% of them appearing once. The chain carries TRBV20-1 and TRBJ1-2; D uncertain. This sequence originates from an adult with an advanced solid tumor such as melanoma, head and neck, liver or kidney cancer. The input for sequencing was CD4+ or CD8+ T cells sorted from blood, taken in a trial of the OX40 agonist ivuxolimab. The CDR3 coding sequence is TGCAGCGCCCCTGTGGGCTACACCTTC. Translated: CSAPVGYTF.